Sequencing of this T cell receptor beta chain was carried out in a study of cytomegalovirus exposure and HLA in healthy donors. General study findings and limits: The study designated 150 or so TCR beta chains cytomegalovirus-associated. The authors excluded some V segments, including TRBV6-2 and TRBV6-3, as indistinguishable. It was reported that the classifier diagnosed cytomegalovirus status with high specificity and sensitivity in both the original and validation cohorts.

Primers included in the PCR were 60 Vbeta and 13 Jbeta primers. The assay was immunoSEQ multiplex PCR, and TCRdb's table has in-frame clones only and misses some. The sample carries approximately 170,000 clones, approximately 80% recorded once. Details on this clone: Its target is unknown.

Healthy bone marrow donors supplied every sample. This CDR3 comprises 14 residues. Trimming took off 2 bases at V and 1 base at J, with 9 bases between the two ends. Germline loops: CDR1 PRHDT, CDR2 FYEKMQ (reference sequence). This receptor was taken from a male donor in good health and CMV-seronegative. The V and J genes are TRBV13 and TRBJ2-7; D is undetermined. Sequencing used PBMCs. CDR3 coding DNA: TGTGCCAGCAGCTTATTCGAAGCTTCCTACGAGCAGTACTTC. Translation gives CASSLFEASYEQYF.